The rows below give T cell receptor beta chains drawn from one sample of a study of cytomegalovirus exposure and HLA in healthy donors. Data came from immunoSEQ multiplex PCR; TCRdb stores just in-frame clones and leaves some out. The sample has about 120,000 clones; 80% are singletons. The sample comprised PBMCs. The receptors derive from a female donor in good health and CMV-seropositive. Both conserved end residues are trimmed from each CDR3.

V | CDR3
TRBV19 | ASSMIGQGNSPLH
TRBV7-7 | ASSLAGLAKETYEQY
TRBV27 | ASSPPRTGGYGYT
TRBV29-1 | SVEDPPGQGSEKLF
TRBV28 | ASGSAGGRETQY
TRBV27 | ASNRGANTEAF
TRBV15 | ATSRRDSFSPLH
TRBV7-6 | ASSPQQTLNSPLH
TRBV5-1 | ASSLAGDGYT
TRBV6-1 | ASSEERVQH
TRBV5-1 | ASSPGQGATPYNSPLH
TRBV6-6 | ASSRTDTQY
TRBV10-3 | AISGYRDYGYT
TRBV9 | ASSATGQGKTQY
TRBV5-1 | ASSSGWGDYGYT
TRBV6-6 | ASSSTGSGGGEAF
TRBV29-1 | SVTGTGGASYNEQF
TRBV15 | ATSREEVGWLGNEQF
TRBV29-1 | SVEDQTGNTEAF
TRBV10-1 | ANKPRGQENTEAF
TRBV30 | AWSTINRVSNEKLF
TRBV7-9 | ASRFSQTGTGYT
TRBV15 | ATSRLPGDLGNEQF
TRBV10-3 | AIRAGTGGDYGYT
TRBV7-8 | ASSINSAGGNTGELF
TRBV7-2 | ASSTRTSGNEQF
TRBV5-4 | ASSLRTGARRGYT
TRBV27 | ASSSRPHSNQPQH
TRBV9 | ASSVVGRDTGELF
TRBV30 | AWSVSRLLGNTIY
TRBV4-2 | ASSEPQGPEAF
TRBV27 | ASSFSERGRGPLH